This TCR beta chain was captured by sequencing in a study of blood T cell repertoires in COVID-19. For the study at large: Sites across the United States, Italy and Spain contributed samples from acute and convalescent COVID-19. T cells, B-cell-depleted T cells, or PBMCs provided the cDNA or gDNA that served as material.

The V segment lost 5 bases and the J segment 4 bases; nucleotides outside the gene matches: 4. Germline V lookup: CDR1 SGHTA, CDR2 FQGTGA. This CDR3 is built from 13 residues. Methods used by the authors: From reference gene primer amplification, estimates of nucleated cell counts were derived. Here immunoSEQ multiplex PCR was the method, and the copy in TCRdb shows in-frame clones only, minus some. From that table come the V and J calls and clone size; the DNA was used to work out D and trimming. The repertoire holds 140,000 or so clones, with approximately 90% as singletons. V gene TRBV7-3 combines with J gene TRBJ1-2; 7 positions agree with TRBD1. The sample consisted of peripheral blood. This receptor was taken from an elderly woman with acute or convalescent COVID-19. The CDR3 spells CASSTDRLYGYTF. The CDR3 DNA sequence: TGTGCCAGCAGCACGGACAGGCTCTATGGCTACACCTTC.